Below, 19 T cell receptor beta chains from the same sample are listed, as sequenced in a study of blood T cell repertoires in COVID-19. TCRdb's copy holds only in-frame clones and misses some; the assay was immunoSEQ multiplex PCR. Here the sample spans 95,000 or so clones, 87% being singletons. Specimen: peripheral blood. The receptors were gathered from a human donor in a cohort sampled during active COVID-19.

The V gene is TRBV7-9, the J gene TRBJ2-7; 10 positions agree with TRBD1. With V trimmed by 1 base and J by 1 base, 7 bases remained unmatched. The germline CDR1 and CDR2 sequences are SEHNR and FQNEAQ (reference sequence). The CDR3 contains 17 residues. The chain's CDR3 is CASSLELGQGSSYEQYF. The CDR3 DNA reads TGTGCCAGCAGCTTAGAATTGGGACAGGGGAGTTCCTACGAGCAGTACTTC.

Here the CDR3 reads CASSPPGRTYEQYF. The CDR3 region has the DNA TGTGCCAGCTCACCACCGGGGCGGACCTACGAGCAGTACTTC. The J gene is TRBJ2-7, the V gene TRBV18, with D possibly matching TRBD1 (5 bases). The V gene's germline CDR1 is KGHSH and CDR2 LQKENI. V was pared by 0 bases and J by 2 bases, with 8 bases between. This CDR3 contains 14 residues.

CDR3 DNA sequence: TGTGCCAGCAGTTTACGGGGGGAGACCCAGTACTTC. Its translation is CASSLRGETQYF. This chain uses TRBV28 with TRBJ2-5, with a weak D call TRBD2 (6 bases). The CDR3 has 12 amino acids. V was cut by 2 bases and J by 5 bases, with 6 bases left in between. Germline lookup yields CDR1 MDHEN and CDR2 SYDVKM.

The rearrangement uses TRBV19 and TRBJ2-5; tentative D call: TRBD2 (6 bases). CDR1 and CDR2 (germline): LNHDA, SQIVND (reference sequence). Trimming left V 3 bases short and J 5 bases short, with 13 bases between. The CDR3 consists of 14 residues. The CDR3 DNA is TGTGCCAGTAGTATTTGGCCCCGGGGGGAGACCCAGTACTTC. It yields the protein CASSIWPRGETQYF.

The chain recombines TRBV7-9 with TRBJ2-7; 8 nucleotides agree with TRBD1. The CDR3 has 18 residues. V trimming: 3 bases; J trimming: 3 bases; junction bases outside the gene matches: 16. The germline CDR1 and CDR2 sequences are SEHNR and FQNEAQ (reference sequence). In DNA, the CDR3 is TGTGCCAGCAGCTTCTTGGGCATAAGGGCAGGGGGCGTCTACGAGCAGTACTTC. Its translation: CASSFLGIRAGGVYEQYF.

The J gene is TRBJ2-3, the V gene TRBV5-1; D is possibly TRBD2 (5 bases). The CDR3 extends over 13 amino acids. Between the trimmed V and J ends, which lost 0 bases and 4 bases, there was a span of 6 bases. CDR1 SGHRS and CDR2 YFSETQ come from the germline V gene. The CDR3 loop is CASSLAGADTQYF. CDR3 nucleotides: TGCGCCAGCAGCTTGGCCGGGGCAGATACGCAGTATTTT. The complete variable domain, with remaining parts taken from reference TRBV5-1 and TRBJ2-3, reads KAGVTQTPRYLIKTRGQQVTLSCSPISGHRSVSWYQQTPGQGLQFLFEYFSETQRNKGNFPGRFSGRQFSNSRSEMNVSTLELGDSALYLCASSLAGADTQYFGPGTRLTVL.

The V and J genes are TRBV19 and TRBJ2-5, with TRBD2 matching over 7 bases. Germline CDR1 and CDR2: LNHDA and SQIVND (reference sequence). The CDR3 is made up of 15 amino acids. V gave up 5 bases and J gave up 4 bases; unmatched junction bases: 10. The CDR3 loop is CASSDRGREGETQYF. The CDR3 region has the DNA TGTGCCAGTAGTGATAGAGGGAGGGAGGGAGAGACCCAGTACTTC.

Written as DNA, the CDR3 is TGTGCCATCAGAGGGGATAGCAATCAGCCCCAGCATTTT. It specifies CAIRGDSNQPQHF. V usage is TRBV10-3 and J usage is TRBJ1-5; tentatively, D is TRBD1 (5 bases). Germline values: CDR1 ENHRY, CDR2 SYGVKD. This CDR3 is 13 amino acids long. Trimming took off 6 bases at V and 0 bases at J, with 6 bases between the two ends.

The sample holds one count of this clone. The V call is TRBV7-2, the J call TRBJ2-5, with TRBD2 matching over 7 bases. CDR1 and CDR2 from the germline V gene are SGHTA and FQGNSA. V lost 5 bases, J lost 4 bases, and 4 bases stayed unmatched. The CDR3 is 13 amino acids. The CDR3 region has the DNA TGTGCCAGCAGCCGGGGGGTAACAGAGACCCAGTACTTC. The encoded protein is CASSRGVTETQYF.

The CDR3 sequence is CASSKERGNEQFF. The CDR3 bases are TGTGCCAGCAGCAAAGAACGGGGCAATGAGCAGTTCTTC. The chain uses TRBV7-3 and TRBJ2-1, with a possible D match to TRBD2 (5 bases). V was clipped by 5 bases and J by 6 bases, with 11 bases between them. This CDR3 contains 13 residues. The germline gives CDR1 SGHTA, CDR2 FQGTGA.

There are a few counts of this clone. CDR3 sequence: CASCSTADRGSQPQHF. CDR3 DNA: TGTGCCAGCTGTTCCACCGCAGACAGGGGTAGTCAGCCCCAGCATTTT. The chain links TRBV7-8 to TRBJ1-5; 8 positions agree with TRBD1. After removal of 8 bases from V and 6 bases from J, the junction contained 15 bases not matched to a gene. Germline values: CDR1 SGHVS, CDR2 FQNEAQ. This CDR3 has 16 amino acids.

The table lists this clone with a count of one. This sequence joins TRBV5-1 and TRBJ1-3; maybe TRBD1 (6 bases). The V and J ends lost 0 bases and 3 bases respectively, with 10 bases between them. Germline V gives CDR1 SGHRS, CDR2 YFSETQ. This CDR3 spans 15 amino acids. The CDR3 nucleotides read TGCGCCAGCAGCTTGGACGGGACACTTGGAAACACCATATATTTT. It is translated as CASSLDGTLGNTIYF.

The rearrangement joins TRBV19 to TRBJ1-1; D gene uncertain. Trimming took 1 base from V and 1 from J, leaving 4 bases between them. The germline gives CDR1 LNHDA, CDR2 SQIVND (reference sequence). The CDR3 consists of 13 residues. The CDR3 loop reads CASSIASNTEAFF. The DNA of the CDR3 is TGTGCCAGTAGTATAGCATCGAACACTGAAGCTTTCTTT.

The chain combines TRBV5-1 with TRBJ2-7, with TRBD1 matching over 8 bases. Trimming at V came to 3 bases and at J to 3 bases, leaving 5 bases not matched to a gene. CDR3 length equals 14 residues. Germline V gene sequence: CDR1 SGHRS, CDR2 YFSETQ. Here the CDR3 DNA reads TGCGCCAGCAGCTCGGGGACAGGCCTCTACGAGCAGTACTTC. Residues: CASSSGTGLYEQYF.

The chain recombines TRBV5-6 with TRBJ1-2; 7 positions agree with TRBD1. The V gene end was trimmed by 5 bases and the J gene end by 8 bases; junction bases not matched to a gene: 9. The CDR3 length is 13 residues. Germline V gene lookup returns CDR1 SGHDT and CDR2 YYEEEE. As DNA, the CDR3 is TGTGCCAGCAGAAAAACAGGGGCGGGCGGCTACACCTTC. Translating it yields CASRKTGAGGYTF.

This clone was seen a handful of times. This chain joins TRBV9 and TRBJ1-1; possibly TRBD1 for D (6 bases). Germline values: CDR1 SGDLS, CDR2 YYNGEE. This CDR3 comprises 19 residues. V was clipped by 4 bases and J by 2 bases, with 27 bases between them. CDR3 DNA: TGTGCCAGCAGCTCGCGTAGAGGGGGACTAGGAGGTTTTAACACTGAAGCTTTCTTT. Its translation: CASSSRRGGLGGFNTEAFF.

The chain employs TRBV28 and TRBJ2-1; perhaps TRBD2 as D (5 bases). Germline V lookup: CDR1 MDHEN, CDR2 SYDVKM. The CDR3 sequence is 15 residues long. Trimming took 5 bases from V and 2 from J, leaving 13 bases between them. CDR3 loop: CASSPSPGTYNEQFF. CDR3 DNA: TGTGCCAGCAGTCCCTCCCCGGGAACCTACAATGAGCAGTTCTTC.

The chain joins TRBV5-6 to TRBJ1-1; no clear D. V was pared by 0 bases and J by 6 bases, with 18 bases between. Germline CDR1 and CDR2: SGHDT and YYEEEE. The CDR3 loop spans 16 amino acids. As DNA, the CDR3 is TGTGCCAGCAGCTTGGAGAGCAGGTTTAGTGGATCTGAAGCTTTCTTT. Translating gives CASSLESRFSGSEAFF. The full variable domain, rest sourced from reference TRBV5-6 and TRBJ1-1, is DAGVTQSPTHLIKTRGQQVTLRCSPKSGHDTVSWYQQALGQGPQFIFQYYEEEERQRGNFPDRFSGHQFPNYSSELNVNALLLGDSALYLCASSLESRFSGSEAFFGQGTRLTVV.

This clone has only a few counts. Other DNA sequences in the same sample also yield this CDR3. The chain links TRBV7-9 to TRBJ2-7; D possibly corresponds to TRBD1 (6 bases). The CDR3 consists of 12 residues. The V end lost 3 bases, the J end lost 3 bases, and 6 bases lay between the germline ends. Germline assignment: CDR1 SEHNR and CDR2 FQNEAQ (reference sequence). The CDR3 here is CASSLTGYEQYF. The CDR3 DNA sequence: TGTGCCAGCAGCTTGACAGGCTACGAGCAGTACTTC.